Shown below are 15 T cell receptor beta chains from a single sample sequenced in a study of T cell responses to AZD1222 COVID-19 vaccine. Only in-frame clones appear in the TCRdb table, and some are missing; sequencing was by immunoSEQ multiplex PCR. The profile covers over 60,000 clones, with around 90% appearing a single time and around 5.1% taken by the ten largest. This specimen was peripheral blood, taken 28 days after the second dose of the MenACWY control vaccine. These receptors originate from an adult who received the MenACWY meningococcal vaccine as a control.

CDR3 sequence reads: CASTLMKLSYNEQFF. CDR3 nucleotide sequence: TGTGCCAGCACCTTGATGAAACTCTCCTACAATGAGCAGTTCTTC. The chain joins TRBV7-2 to TRBJ2-1; D unclear. CDR3 length: 15 amino acids. Deletions cut 7 bases from V and 0 bases from J, with 13 bases between. CDR1 is SGHTA and CDR2 is FQGNSA in the germline V gene.

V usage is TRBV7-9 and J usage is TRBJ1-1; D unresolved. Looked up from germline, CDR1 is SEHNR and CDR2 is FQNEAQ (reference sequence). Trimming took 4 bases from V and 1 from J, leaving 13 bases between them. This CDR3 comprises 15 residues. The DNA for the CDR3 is TGTGCCAGCAGCTCCCTTCGGACGGAGAACACTGAAGCTTTCTTT. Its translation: CASSSLRTENTEAFF.

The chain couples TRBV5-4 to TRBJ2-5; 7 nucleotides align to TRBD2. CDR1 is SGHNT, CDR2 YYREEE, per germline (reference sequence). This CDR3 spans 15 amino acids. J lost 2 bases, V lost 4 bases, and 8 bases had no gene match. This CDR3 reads CASSQTSGTQETQYF. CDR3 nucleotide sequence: TGTGCCAGCAGCCAAACGAGCGGGACTCAAGAGACCCAGTACTTC.

Here the CDR3 reads CASSGITGNTGELFF. The CDR3 nucleotides read TGCGCCAGCAGCGGAATTACAGGGAACACCGGGGAGCTGTTTTTT. J is TRBJ2-2 and V is TRBV5-1; D might be TRBD1 (5 bases). Germline CDR1 reads SGHRS; CDR2 reads YFSETQ. V gave up 4 bases and J gave up 1 base, with 11 bases separating them. The CDR3 covers 15 residues.

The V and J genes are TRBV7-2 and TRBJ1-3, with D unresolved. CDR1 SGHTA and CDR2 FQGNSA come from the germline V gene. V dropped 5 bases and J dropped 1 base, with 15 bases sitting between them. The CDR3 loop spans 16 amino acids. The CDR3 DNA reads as TGTGCCAGCAGCCGCCGGGCCCCAGATTCTGGAAACACCATATATTTT. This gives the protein CASSRRAPDSGNTIYF.

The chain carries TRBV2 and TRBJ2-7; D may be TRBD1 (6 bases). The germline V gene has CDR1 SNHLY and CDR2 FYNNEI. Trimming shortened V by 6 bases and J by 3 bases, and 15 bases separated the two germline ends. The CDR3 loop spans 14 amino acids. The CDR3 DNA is TGTGCCAGCAGGGGGCGGACAGTCCTCTACGAGCAGTACTTC. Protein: CASRGRTVLYEQYF. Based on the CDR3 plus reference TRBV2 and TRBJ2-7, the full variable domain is EPEVTQTPSHQVTQMGQEVILRCVPISNHLYFYWYRQILGQKVEFLVSFYNNEISEKSEIFDDQFSVERPDGSNFTLKIRSTKLEDSAMYFCASRGRTVLYEQYFGPGTRLTVT.

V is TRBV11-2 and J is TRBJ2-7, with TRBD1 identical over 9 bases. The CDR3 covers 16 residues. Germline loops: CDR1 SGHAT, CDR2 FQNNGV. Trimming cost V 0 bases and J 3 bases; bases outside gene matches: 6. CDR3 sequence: CASSLDGDRVGYEQYF. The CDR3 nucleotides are TGTGCCAGCAGCTTAGATGGGGACAGGGTAGGCTACGAGCAGTACTTC.

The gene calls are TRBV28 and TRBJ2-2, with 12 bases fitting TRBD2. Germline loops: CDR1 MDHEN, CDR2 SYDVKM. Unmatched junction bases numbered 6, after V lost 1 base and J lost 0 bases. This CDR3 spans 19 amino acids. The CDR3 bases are TGTGCCAGCAGTTTATCGGGACTAGCGGGCTCCGCGAACACCGGGGAGCTGTTTTTT. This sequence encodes CASSLSGLAGSANTGELFF. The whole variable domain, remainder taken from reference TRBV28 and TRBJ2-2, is DVKVTQSSRYLVKRTGEKVFLECVQDMDHENMFWYRQDPGLGLRLIYFSYDVKMKEKGDIPEGYSVSREKKERFSLILESASTNQTSMYLCASSLSGLAGSANTGELFFGEGSRLTVL.

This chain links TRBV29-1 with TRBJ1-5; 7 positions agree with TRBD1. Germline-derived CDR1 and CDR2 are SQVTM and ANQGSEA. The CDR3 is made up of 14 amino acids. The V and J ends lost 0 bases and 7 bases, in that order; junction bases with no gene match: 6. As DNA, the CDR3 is TGCAGCGTTGAAGATCAGGGGGGTTACCAGCCCCAGCATTTT. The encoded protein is CSVEDQGGYQPQHF.

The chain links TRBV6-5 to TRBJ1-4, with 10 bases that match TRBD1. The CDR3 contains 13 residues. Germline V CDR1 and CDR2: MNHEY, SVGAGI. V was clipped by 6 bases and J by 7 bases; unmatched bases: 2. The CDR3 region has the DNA TGTGCCAGCAGGGGGACAGGGGTTGAAAAACTGTTTTTT. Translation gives CASRGTGVEKLFF.

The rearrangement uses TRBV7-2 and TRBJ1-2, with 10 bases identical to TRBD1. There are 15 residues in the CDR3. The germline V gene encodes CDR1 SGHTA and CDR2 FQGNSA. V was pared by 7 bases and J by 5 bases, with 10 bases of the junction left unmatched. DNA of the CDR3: TGTGCCAGCAACGCCGGGACAGGGGCTCGGTATGGCTACACCTTC. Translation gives CASNAGTGARYGYTF. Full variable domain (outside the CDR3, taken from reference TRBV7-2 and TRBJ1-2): GAGVSQSPSNKVTEKGKDVELRCDPISGHTALYWYRQSLGQGLEFLIYFQGNSAPDKSGLPSDRFSAERTGGSVSTLTIQRTQQEDSAVYLCASNAGTGARYGYTFGSGTRLTVV.

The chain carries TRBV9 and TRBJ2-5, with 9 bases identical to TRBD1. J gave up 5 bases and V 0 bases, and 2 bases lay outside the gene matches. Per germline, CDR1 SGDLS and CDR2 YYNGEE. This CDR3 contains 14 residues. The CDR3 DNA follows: TGTGCCAGCAGCGTAGGGACAGGGGAGGAGACCCAGTACTTC. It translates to CASSVGTGEETQYF.

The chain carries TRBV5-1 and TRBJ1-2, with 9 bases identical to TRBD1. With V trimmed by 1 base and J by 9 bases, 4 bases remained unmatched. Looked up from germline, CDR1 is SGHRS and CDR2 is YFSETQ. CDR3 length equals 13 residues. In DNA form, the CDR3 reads TGCGCCAGCAGCTTGACAGGGGGCGAAAGCTACACCTTC. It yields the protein CASSLTGGESYTF.

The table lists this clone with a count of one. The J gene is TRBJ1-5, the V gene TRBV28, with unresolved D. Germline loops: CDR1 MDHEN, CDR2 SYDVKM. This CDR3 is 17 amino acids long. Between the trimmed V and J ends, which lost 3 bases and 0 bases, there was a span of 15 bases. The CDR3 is CASSFPGVLNSNQPQHF. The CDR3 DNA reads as TGTGCCAGCAGTTTCCCCGGGGTCTTGAATAGCAATCAGCCCCAGCATTTT.

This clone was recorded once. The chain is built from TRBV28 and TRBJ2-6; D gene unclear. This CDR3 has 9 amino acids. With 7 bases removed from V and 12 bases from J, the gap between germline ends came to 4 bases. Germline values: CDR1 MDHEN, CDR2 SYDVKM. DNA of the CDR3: TGTGCCAGCACCCGCGTCCTGACTTTC. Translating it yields CASTRVLTF.